The 5 T cell receptor beta chains below were found in one sample sequenced in a study of early T cells in non-severe SARS-CoV-2 infection (dated by TCRdb to the early 2020s). The library came from 5' RACE. Sequencing took place on a NextSeq 500. The public reads were reanalyzed by TCRdb: fastp trimming at Q25, MiXCR alignment, in-frame beta chains only. One record per CDR3 amino acid sequence lists the most common genes and DNA. This sample is represented by around 84,000 distinct CDR3 sequences; 8% to 13% of them were singletons. Around 7.5% of the sample is taken by the ten largest. The sample was whole blood, taken at baseline. The receptors come from an adult who was a healthcare worker with PCR-confirmed SARS-CoV-2 infection or an uninfected control (not recorded which).

Only a few counts were recorded for this clonotype. The rearrangement links TRBV30 to TRBJ2-3; perhaps TRBD1 as D (5 bases). The length of the CDR3 is 15 residues. The germline gives CDR1 GTSNPN, CDR2 SVGIG (reference sequence). Trimming removed 0 bases at V and 5 bases at J, with 15 bases between. For the CDR3, the DNA is TGTGCCTGGAGTGTAAAACCACGGACAATAGATACGCAGTATTTT. Protein sequence: CAWSVKPRTIDTQYF.

The table lists this clonotype with a few counts. The CDR3 spells CASSADLGRETQYF. Written as DNA, the CDR3 is TGTGCCAGCAGTGCGGACCTGGGTCGAGAGACCCAGTACTTC. This rearrangement joins TRBV2 to TRBJ2-5; D gene ambiguous. The CDR3 contains 14 residues. V gave up 4 bases and J gave up 4 bases, with 13 bases separating them. CDR1 is SNHLY, CDR2 FYNNEI, per germline.

This clonotype was recorded a few times. The chain carries TRBV28 and TRBJ2-7, with 8 nucleotides matching TRBD2. The germline CDR1 and CDR2 sequences are MDHEN and SYDVKM. The junction had 7 bases not matched to a gene; V was cut back by 4 bases and J by 2 bases. CDR3 size: 15 residues. CDR3 nucleotides: TGTGCCAGCAGTTCGGGAGGGGTCAGTCCCTACGAGCAGTACTTC. Amino acid sequence: CASSSGGVSPYEQYF.

This clonotype appeared many times. The chain employs TRBV7-9 and TRBJ2-1; 12 nucleotides line up with TRBD1. V lost 8 bases to trimming and J lost 9 bases; unmatched junction nucleotides: 11. The CDR3 covers 15 residues. CDR1 is SEHNR, CDR2 FQNEAQ, per germline (reference sequence). The CDR3 sequence is CASAHRDRGRREQFF. The CDR3 bases are TGTGCCAGCGCCCACCGGGACAGGGGGCGCCGTGAGCAGTTCTTC.

This clonotype was observed a few times. The chain combines TRBV7-3 with TRBJ2-7; TRBD2 aligns across 7 bases. CDR3 length: 15 residues. V was clipped by 2 bases and J by 4 bases; unmatched bases: 8. Germline CDR1 and CDR2: SGHTA and FQGTGA. In DNA, the CDR3 is TGTGCCAGCAGCTTAGGTGCGGGAGACCCATACGAGCAGTACTTC. Translated: CASSLGAGDPYEQYF.